This entry features one T cell receptor beta chain sequence. The antigen remains undetermined. Additional DNA sequences in this sample encode the identical CDR3. Produced via immunoSEQ multiplex PCR; TCRdb's table is partial and in-frame only. The data show around 600,000 clones, more than 95% seen once. This sample stems from a study of shared clonotypes between healthy human individuals. Whole-study results and caveats: Among the subsets, naive ones generally showed larger estimated richness than memory ones. Clonotype sharing among donors, it was expected, would be affected by sequencing depth. Relative to their counterparts shared across all four donors, non-shared clonotypes exhibited diminished generation probabilities.

Memory CD4+ cells were the fraction left after CD45RA+ naive selection. V lost 0 bases and J lost 2; bases outside the gene matches: 4. The germline V gene encodes CDR1 ENHRY and CDR2 SYGVKD. This CDR3 has 15 residues. The clonotype originates from a woman aged 25 to 39 in good health. The sample consisted of naive CD4+ T cells sorted from blood. Subset meaning: CD45RA+ positively selected. The chain joins TRBV10-3 to TRBJ2-7, with 7 bases lining up with TRBD1. CDR3 DNA: TGTGCCATCAGTGAGTCCGGGACAGCTACCTACGAGCAGTACTTC. It translates to CAISESGTATYEQYF.